These T cell receptor beta chains were read from a single sample in a study of cytomegalovirus exposure and HLA in healthy donors. Using immunoSEQ multiplex PCR, the repertoire was profiled, and TCRdb retains in-frame clones only, with some absent. Among about 160,000 clones listed, roughly 96% were seen once. The sequencing sample was made of PBMCs. The receptors originated from a woman aged 18-30 years in good health and CMV-seronegative. The CDR3 runs from the conserved cysteine through the conserved F or W. A D gene is named only where the DNA matches it firmly. Part of the rows lack a size; the others show once, few, many or a class for expanded clones.

CDR3aa: CASSLAGTGGVGNTGELFF; CDR3nt: TGTGCCAGCTCCTTGGCCGGGACAGGGGGCGTCGGAAACACCGGGGAGCTGTTTTTT; v_gene: TRBV7-9; abundance: once; j_gene: TRBJ2-2; d_gene: TRBD1
CDR3aa: CSVARRQGIYEQYF; CDR3nt: TGCAGCGTTGCCCGGCGACAGGGTATCTACGAGCAGTACTTC; v_gene: TRBV29-1; abundance: -; j_gene: TRBJ2-7; d_gene: TRBD1
CDR3aa: CASSLGQTYEQYF; CDR3nt: TGTGCCAGCAGTTTGGGACAGACCTACGAGCAGTACTTC; v_gene: TRBV27; abundance: once; j_gene: TRBJ2-7; d_gene: TRBD1
CDR3aa: CASLSSGANVLTF; CDR3nt: TGTGCCAGCCTGAGCTCTGGGGCCAACGTCCTGACTTTC; v_gene: TRBV6-5; abundance: -; j_gene: TRBJ2-6; d_gene: -
CDR3aa: CASSLTAGGLNTEAFF; CDR3nt: TGCGCCAGCAGCTTAACCGCAGGGGGCCTGAACACTGAAGCTTTCTTT; v_gene: TRBV5-1; abundance: -; j_gene: TRBJ1-1; d_gene: TRBD1
CDR3aa: CASSSLAGSSYEQYF; CDR3nt: TGTGCCAGCAGCTCATTAGCGGGCAGCTCCTACGAGCAGTACTTC; v_gene: TRBV2; abundance: -; j_gene: TRBJ2-7; d_gene: TRBD2
CDR3aa: CASSLLRWGGGNEQFF; CDR3nt: TGTGCCAGCAGCTTATTAAGGTGGGGGGGCGGCAATGAGCAGTTCTTC; v_gene: TRBV7-2; abundance: -; j_gene: TRBJ2-1; d_gene: -
CDR3aa: CASTSGTGFYGYTF; CDR3nt: TGTGCCAGCACCTCCGGGACAGGGTTCTATGGCTACACCTTC; v_gene: TRBV6-5; abundance: -; j_gene: TRBJ1-2; d_gene: TRBD1
CDR3aa: CASSRSSSANYGYTF; CDR3nt: TGTGCCAGCAGTCGAAGTAGCTCAGCTAACTATGGCTACACCTTC; v_gene: TRBV6-5; abundance: -; j_gene: TRBJ1-2; d_gene: -
CDR3aa: CATSSWTGHSDSPLHF; CDR3nt: TGTGCCACCAGCAGTTGGACAGGGCATTCGGATTCACCCCTCCACTTT; v_gene: TRBV15; abundance: -; j_gene: TRBJ1-6; d_gene: TRBD1
CDR3aa: CASSLSAGANTIYF; CDR3nt: TGTGCCAGCAGCTTATCTGCAGGGGCAAACACCATATATTTT; v_gene: TRBV7-2; abundance: -; j_gene: TRBJ1-3; d_gene: -
CDR3aa: CASSPVAGSNSPLHF; CDR3nt: TGTGCCAGCTCACCAGTAGCGGGATCGAATTCACCCCTCCACTTT; v_gene: TRBV18; abundance: -; j_gene: TRBJ1-6; d_gene: -
CDR3aa: CASSRLTGGTTNEKLFF; CDR3nt: TGTGCCAGTAGTAGACTGACAGGGGGAACAACTAATGAAAAACTGTTTTTT; v_gene: TRBV19; abundance: -; j_gene: TRBJ1-4; d_gene: TRBD1
CDR3aa: CASSLEPTGYNEQFF; CDR3nt: TGTGCCAGCAGCTTAGAGCCAACTGGCTACAATGAGCAGTTCTTC; v_gene: TRBV7-2; abundance: -; j_gene: TRBJ2-1; d_gene: -
CDR3aa: CASSPGGSGYEQFF; CDR3nt: TGTGCCAGCAGCCCCGGGGGGTCCGGGTATGAGCAGTTCTTC; v_gene: TRBV5-8; abundance: -; j_gene: TRBJ2-1; d_gene: TRBD2
CDR3aa: CAGQGLDTQYF; CDR3nt: TGTGCCGGACAGGGTTTGGATACGCAGTATTTT; v_gene: TRBV7-9; abundance: -; j_gene: TRBJ2-3; d_gene: TRBD1
CDR3aa: CASRSSGRSYEQYF; CDR3nt: TGTGCCAGCAGGTCTAGCGGCCGTTCCTACGAGCAGTACTTC; v_gene: TRBV27; abundance: -; j_gene: TRBJ2-7; d_gene: TRBD2
CDR3aa: CATSRGDSYGSYEQYF; CDR3nt: TGTGCCACCAGCAGGGGGGACAGCTATGGCTCCTACGAGCAGTACTTC; v_gene: TRBV15; abundance: -; j_gene: TRBJ2-7; d_gene: TRBD1
CDR3aa: CASAGQGGPYEQYF; CDR3nt: TGTGCTAGTGCCGGACAGGGTGGGCCCTACGAGCAGTACTTC; v_gene: TRBV12-5; abundance: once; j_gene: TRBJ2-7; d_gene: TRBD1
CDR3aa: CASSIPQGFPQHF; CDR3nt: TGTGCCAGCAGTATCCCCCAGGGTTTTCCCCAGCATTTT; v_gene: TRBV6-6; abundance: -; j_gene: TRBJ1-5; d_gene: -
CDR3aa: CASSPDRMNTEAFF; CDR3nt: TGTGCCAGCAGCCCTGACAGGATGAACACTGAAGCTTTCTTT; v_gene: TRBV7-9; abundance: -; j_gene: TRBJ1-1; d_gene: -
CDR3aa: CATSRGQGSPQPQHF; CDR3nt: TGTGCCACCAGCAGAGGACAGGGGAGTCCTCAGCCCCAGCATTTT; v_gene: TRBV15; abundance: -; j_gene: TRBJ1-5; d_gene: TRBD1
CDR3aa: CSASMNEQFF; CDR3nt: TGCAGTGCTAGTATGAATGAGCAGTTCTTC; v_gene: TRBV20-1; abundance: -; j_gene: TRBJ2-1; d_gene: -
CDR3aa: CASSPRTGTGAHNEQFF; CDR3nt: TGTGCTAGCAGCCCGCGAACCGGGACAGGGGCTCACAATGAGCAGTTCTTC; v_gene: TRBV7-7; abundance: -; j_gene: TRBJ2-1; d_gene: TRBD1
CDR3aa: CASSNPQGTQYF; CDR3nt: TGTGCCAGCAGTAACCCCCAGGGGACCCAGTACTTC; v_gene: TRBV2; abundance: -; j_gene: TRBJ2-5; d_gene: -
CDR3aa: CASSLSQQGFYEQYF; CDR3nt: TGTGCCAGCAGTTTATCGCAACAGGGGTTCTACGAGCAGTACTTC; v_gene: TRBV27; abundance: -; j_gene: TRBJ2-7; d_gene: TRBD1
CDR3aa: CASSISLAVYNEQFF; CDR3nt: TGTGCCAGTAGTATTAGTCTAGCGGTATACAATGAGCAGTTCTTC; v_gene: TRBV19; abundance: -; j_gene: TRBJ2-1; d_gene: TRBD2
CDR3aa: CASSLEGGAYEQYF; CDR3nt: TGTGCCAGCAGCTTGGAGGGGGGGGCCTACGAGCAGTACTTC; v_gene: TRBV5-4; abundance: -; j_gene: TRBJ2-7; d_gene: -
CDR3aa: CASSTQGLLAEKLFF; CDR3nt: TGTGCCAGCAGTACCCAGGGACTTTTGGCTGAAAAACTGTTTTTT; v_gene: TRBV27; abundance: -; j_gene: TRBJ1-4; d_gene: -
CDR3aa: CASSRRGLAGGNTGELFF; CDR3nt: TGTGCCAGCAGCCGCAGGGGGCTAGCGGGGGGTAACACCGGGGAGCTGTTTTTT; v_gene: TRBV4-2; abundance: -; j_gene: TRBJ2-2; d_gene: TRBD2
CDR3aa: CASHSPDRGRKAFF; CDR3nt: TGTGCCAGCCATAGTCCGGACAGGGGGAGAAAAGCTTTCTTT; v_gene: TRBV6-5; abundance: -; j_gene: TRBJ1-1; d_gene: TRBD1
CDR3aa: CASSVRPSGHSSYEQYF; CDR3nt: TGTGCCAGCAGTGTAAGACCTTCGGGACACAGCTCCTACGAGCAGTACTTC; v_gene: TRBV6-1; abundance: -; j_gene: TRBJ2-7; d_gene: -
CDR3aa: CASSYQATPGLGEQYF; CDR3nt: TGTGCCAGCAGTTACCAGGCGACTCCAGGGTTGGGCGAGCAGTACTTC; v_gene: TRBV6-5; abundance: -; j_gene: TRBJ2-7; d_gene: -
CDR3aa: CASSLSSRHRAYGYTF; CDR3nt: TGTGCCAGCAGCTTAAGTTCCCGACACAGGGCTTATGGCTACACCTTC; v_gene: TRBV11-2; abundance: once; j_gene: TRBJ1-2; d_gene: -
CDR3aa: CASSPDREAEAFF; CDR3nt: TGTGCCAGCAGTCCGGACAGGGAGGCTGAAGCTTTCTTT; v_gene: TRBV6-4; abundance: -; j_gene: TRBJ1-1; d_gene: TRBD1